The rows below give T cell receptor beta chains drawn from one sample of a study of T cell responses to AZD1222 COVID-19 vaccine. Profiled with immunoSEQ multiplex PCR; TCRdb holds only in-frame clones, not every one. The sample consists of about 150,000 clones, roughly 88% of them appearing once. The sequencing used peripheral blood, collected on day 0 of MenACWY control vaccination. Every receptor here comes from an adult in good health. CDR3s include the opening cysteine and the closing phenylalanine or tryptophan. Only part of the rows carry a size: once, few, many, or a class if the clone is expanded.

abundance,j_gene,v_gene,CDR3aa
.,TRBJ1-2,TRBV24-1,CATSESNRLKGGYTF
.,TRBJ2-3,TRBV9,CASSLAGGPSDTQYF
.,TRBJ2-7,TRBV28,CASSSGGRGYEQYF
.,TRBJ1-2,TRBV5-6,CASSLAPGTEIYGYTF
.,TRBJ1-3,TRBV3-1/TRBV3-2,CASSQQGPTGNTIYF
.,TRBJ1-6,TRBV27,CASSLGGTAYSPLHF
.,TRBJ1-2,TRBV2,CASSARTGGGYGYTF
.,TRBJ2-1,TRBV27,CASSSLAGNEQFF
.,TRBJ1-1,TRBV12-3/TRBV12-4,CASSLADTEAFF
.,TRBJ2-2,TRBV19,CASSFNTGELFF
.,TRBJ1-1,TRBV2,CASSEAIGTNTEAFF
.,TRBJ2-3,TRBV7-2,CASSRDGFTDTQYF
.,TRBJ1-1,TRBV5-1,CASRRTGGLTEAFF
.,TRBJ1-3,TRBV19,CASSPTVSGNTIYF
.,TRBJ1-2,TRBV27,CASSLAGRGGGYTF
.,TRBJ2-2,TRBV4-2,CASYGASNTGELFF
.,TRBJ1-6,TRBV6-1,CASSETYSPSSYNSPLHF
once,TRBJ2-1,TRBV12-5,CASGLVLGNSYNEQFF